These 30 T cell receptor beta chains originate from one sample sequenced in a study of PD-L1 blockade in urothelial cancer (dated by TCRdb to the late 2010s). Per the publication, the time point label means: pretreatment peripheral blood. Preparation of the library involved the immunoSEQ multiplex PCR assay. TCRdb holds this immuneACCESS table with in-frame rearrangements only. Some clones are missing; in checked studies, unresolved V genes explain under half, and the rest has no known cause. For this sample there are under 70,000 clones; 85% to 90% appear just once. The ten largest clones capture approximately 14% of the sample. Sequences were derived from PBMCs, sampled around atezolizumab (anti-PD-L1) treatment. The receptors shown here come from a man between 65 and 85 years old with urothelial cancer.

The genes are TRBV28 and TRBJ2-3; 8 bases fit TRBD2. J was trimmed by 2 bases and V by 3 bases; bases with no gene match: 4. CDR3 size: 15 residues. CDR1 is MDHEN, CDR2 SYDVKM, per germline. The CDR3 nucleotides are TGTGCCAGCAGTTTCAGCGGGAGCCACACAGATACGCAGTATTTT. Amino acids: CASSFSGSHTDTQYF.

V is TRBV6-1 and J is TRBJ1-5; TRBD1 agrees at 7 bases. The ends lost 1 base at V and 5 bases at J; junction bases unmatched: 11. From germline, CDR1 is MNHNS and CDR2 SASEGT. CDR3 length: 17 amino acids. CDR3: CASSEEEGGTEYQPQHF. CDR3 DNA sequence: TGTGCCAGCAGTGAAGAGGAGGGTGGGACAGAATATCAGCCCCAGCATTTT.

This clone was seen only a few times. V is TRBV10-3 and J is TRBJ2-7; 9 bases are a match to TRBD1. Germline loops: CDR1 ENHRY, CDR2 SYGVKD. This CDR3 is 13 amino acids long. Trimming cost V 10 bases and J 0 bases; bases outside gene matches: 4. CDR3 amino acids: CATGQGSSYEQYF. The CDR3 DNA reads as TGTGCCACCGGACAGGGGAGCTCCTACGAGCAGTACTTC.

This chain links TRBV11-2 with TRBJ2-1; D not resolved. Germline assignment: CDR1 SGHAT and CDR2 FQNNGV. The CDR3 extends over 15 amino acids. Trimming removed 4 bases at V and 3 bases at J, with 13 bases between. CDR3 residues: CASSSNAVGYNEQFF. The CDR3, as DNA: TGTGCCAGCAGCTCCAATGCGGTAGGCTACAATGAGCAGTTCTTC.

The chain couples TRBV28 to TRBJ2-5; 8 bases align to TRBD1. CDR1 MDHEN and CDR2 SYDVKM come from the germline V gene. This CDR3 contains 13 residues. With 6 bases clipped from V and 5 bases from J, the junction kept 5 bases outside the gene matches. The CDR3 loop reads CASRGDRLETQYF. The CDR3 nucleotides are TGTGCCAGCAGGGGGGACAGGCTGGAGACCCAGTACTTC.

The CDR3 loop reads CASSGNRDHYNEQFF. CDR3 DNA: TGTGCCAGCAGCGGGAACAGGGATCACTACAATGAGCAGTTCTTC. The chain combines TRBV9 with TRBJ2-1, with a weak D call TRBD1 (6 bases). Germline CDR1 reads SGDLS; CDR2 reads YYNGEE. V shed 3 bases and J shed 3 bases, with 13 bases lying between them. This CDR3 is 15 amino acids long.

V usage is TRBV11-2 and J usage is TRBJ2-1, with TRBD2 identical over 8 bases. Germline V gives CDR1 SGHAT, CDR2 FQNNGV. Trimming removed 3 bases from V and 6 bases from J; junction bases left unmatched: 4. The CDR3 covers 14 residues. The CDR3 reads CASSFGTRSNEQFF. CDR3 DNA: TGTGCCAGCAGCTTCGGGACTAGGAGCAATGAGCAGTTCTTC.

This chain uses TRBV5-4 with TRBJ2-1; a possible D gene is TRBD2 (6 bases). V was cut by 2 bases and J by 7 bases, with 16 bases left in between. This CDR3 spans 15 amino acids. Germline V gives CDR1 SGHNT, CDR2 YYREEE (reference sequence). This CDR3 reads CASSLVGGARNEQFF. CDR3 bases: TGTGCCAGCAGCTTAGTAGGAGGGGCGCGGAATGAGCAGTTCTTC.

This chain uses TRBV2 with TRBJ2-2; a possible D gene is TRBD1 (6 bases). V was clipped by 6 bases and J by 3 bases, with 8 bases between them. This CDR3 is built from 13 residues. CDR1 is SNHLY, CDR2 FYNNEI, per germline. CDR3 DNA: TGTGCCAGCAGGGACAGATACACCGGGGAGCTGTTTTTT. Translating it yields CASRDRYTGELFF.

This chain joins TRBV7-9 and TRBJ1-2, with a weak D call TRBD1 (6 bases). The CDR3 totals 13 residues. The germline gives CDR1 SEHNR, CDR2 FQNEAQ (reference sequence). V dropped 5 bases and J dropped 6 bases, with 13 bases sitting between them. In nucleotides, the CDR3 is TGTGCCAGCAGCATACAGGGTACGGATGGCTACACCTTC. This encodes CASSIQGTDGYTF.

The rearrangement joins TRBV4-1 to TRBJ2-7; possibly TRBD1 for D (6 bases). With 1 base removed from V and 5 bases from J, the gap between germline ends came to 15 bases. Germline CDR1 reads MGHRA; CDR2 reads YSYEKL. This CDR3 comprises 15 residues. The CDR3 is CASSQGRGQFDEQYF. As DNA, the CDR3 is TGCGCCAGCAGCCAAGGTCGAGGACAGTTCGACGAGCAGTACTTC.

Only a few counts were recorded for this clone. The V gene is TRBV13, the J gene TRBJ1-2; maybe TRBD1 (6 bases). With 4 bases removed from V and 5 bases from J, the gap between germline ends came to 8 bases. This CDR3 region has 12 residues. Germline CDR1 and CDR2: PRHDT and FYEKMQ (reference sequence). The CDR3 loop is CASSSQGYGYTF. The CDR3 DNA reads TGTGCCAGCAGCTCGCAGGGGTATGGCTACACCTTC.

This sequence joins TRBV9 and TRBJ2-1; TRBD2 agrees at 14 bases. Germline assignment: CDR1 SGDLS and CDR2 YYNGEE. Trimming at V came to 0 bases and at J to 6 bases, leaving 2 bases not matched to a gene. This CDR3 has 16 amino acids. DNA for the CDR3: TGTGCCAGCAGCGTAGTGGGGACTAGCGGGAGCAATGAGCAGTTCTTC. Amino acid sequence: CASSVVGTSGSNEQFF.

CDR3 sequence: CASTGGPLKETQYF. In DNA, the CDR3 is TGTGCCAGTACCGGGGGGCCACTCAAAGAGACCCAGTACTTC. V is TRBV28 and J is TRBJ2-5, with D perhaps TRBD2 (7 bases). The length of the CDR3 is 14 residues. CDR1 is MDHEN and CDR2 is SYDVKM in the germline V gene. Trimming stripped 9 bases from V and 3 bases from J, with 17 bases between.

This clone was picked up a small number of times. This chain links TRBV21-1 with TRBJ1-4; the table assigns TRBD1, which was not confirmed against the DNA. TRBV21-1 is a documented pseudogene. There are 16 residues in the CDR3. Here the CDR3 reads CARLKGQRTTNEKLFF. CDR3 in DNA: TGTGCCAGGCTCAAGGGGCAGCGAACAACTAATGAAAAACTGTTTTTT.

This clone was detected once. The chain joins TRBV4-1 to TRBJ1-3; 8 nucleotides agree with TRBD1. The CDR3 consists of 17 residues. Germline CDR1 reads MGHRA; CDR2 reads YSYEKL. Trimming removed 3 bases from V and 4 bases from J; junction bases left unmatched: 11. This chain's CDR3 is CASSQSLIRGPGNTIYF. CDR3 in DNA: TGCGCCAGCAGCCAGAGCCTGATCAGGGGGCCGGGAAACACCATATATTTT.

V and J are TRBV4-1 and TRBJ2-1, with 8 bases lining up with TRBD2. The CDR3 has 17 amino acids. Unmatched junction bases numbered 7, after V lost 0 bases and J lost 3 bases. Germline V gives CDR1 MGHRA, CDR2 YSYEKL. The CDR3 region has the DNA TGCGCCAGCAGCCAAGACGGCGCGGGAGGCTTCTACAATGAGCAGTTCTTC. Its translation: CASSQDGAGGFYNEQFF.

This sequence joins TRBV5-4 and TRBJ2-7; no firm D call. This CDR3 has 12 residues. Deletions cut 0 bases from V and 4 bases from J, with 5 bases between. The germline V gene has CDR1 SGHNT and CDR2 YYREEE (reference sequence). This chain's CDR3 is CASSLGGYEQYF. The CDR3 bases are TGTGCCAGCAGCTTGGGCGGATACGAGCAGTACTTC.

The rearrangement uses TRBV10-3 and TRBJ2-1, with 7 bases lining up with TRBD1. The germline CDR1 and CDR2 sequences are ENHRY and SYGVKD. The CDR3 runs to 16 residues. With V trimmed by 3 bases and J by 7 bases, 12 bases remained unmatched. The CDR3 loop reads CAISDRGTVGGNEQFF. The CDR3 region has the DNA TGTGCCATCAGTGACCGAGGGACAGTTGGCGGAAATGAGCAGTTCTTC.

The table lists this clone with a few counts. The chain links TRBV11-1 to TRBJ1-1; 9 bases fit TRBD1. The V segment lost 5 bases and the J segment 5 bases; nucleotides outside the gene matches: 9. The CDR3 length is 15 residues. CDR1 and CDR2 from the germline V gene are SGHAT and FQDESV (reference sequence). CDR3 loop: CASSNRQGVGTEAFF. CDR3 nucleotides: TGTGCCAGCAGCAATAGACAGGGGGTAGGAACTGAAGCTTTCTTT.

This chain's CDR3 is CASSTGEGQADTQYF. CDR3 sequence (DNA): TGTGCCAGCTCAACCGGAGAGGGCCAGGCAGATACGCAGTATTTT. The chain is built from TRBV2 and TRBJ2-3; TRBD2 might be the D (5 bases). Trimming cost V 8 bases and J 4 bases, with 19 bases left between them. The CDR3 has 15 residues. In germline, CDR1 is SNHLY, CDR2 FYNNEI.

This clone was observed once. The CDR3 loop is CATSRDGGGTVYEQYF. DNA of the CDR3: TGTGCCACCAGCAGAGATGGGGGTGGGACAGTCTACGAGCAGTACTTC. This sequence joins TRBV15 and TRBJ2-7; TRBD1 matches at 7 bases. J gave up 3 bases and V 0 bases, and 8 bases lay outside the gene matches. Germline CDR1 is LNHNV and CDR2 is YYDKDF (reference sequence). This CDR3 is built from 16 residues.

This chain uses TRBV5-6 with TRBJ2-3, with TRBD2 matching over 7 bases. Germline V gene data show CDR1 as SGHDT and CDR2 as YYEEEE. V gave up 3 bases and J gave up 2 bases; unmatched junction bases: 9. This CDR3 has 16 residues. In nucleotides, the CDR3 is TGTGCCAGCAGCTGGGGGGGGTTGCAGGCCACAGATACGCAGTATTTT. Translated, it gives CASSWGGLQATDTQYF.

V gene TRBV4-1 combines with J gene TRBJ2-5, with D hard to call. This CDR3 has 12 residues. CDR1 MGHRA and CDR2 YSYEKL come from the germline V gene. The V and J ends lost 5 bases and 2 bases respectively, with 6 bases between them. CDR3 region: CASSNSQETQYF. CDR3 bases: TGCGCCAGCAGCAACTCACAAGAGACCCAGTACTTC.

This clone showed up many times. The chain has TRBV19 and TRBJ2-1; D might be TRBD2 (6 bases). The germline CDR1 and CDR2 sequences are LNHDA and SQIVND (reference sequence). Trimming shortened V by 0 bases and J by 0 bases, and 12 bases separated the two germline ends. The CDR3 loop spans 17 amino acids. Here the CDR3 DNA reads TGTGCCAGTAGTATAGAAGGTAGCGGTAGCTCCTACAATGAGCAGTTCTTC. It codes for CASSIEGSGSSYNEQFF. Looking up the rest from reference TRBV19 and TRBJ2-1 gives the full variable domain: DGGITQSPKYLFRKEGQNVTLSCEQNLNHDAMYWYRQDPGQGLRLIYYSQIVNDFQKGDIAEGYSVSREKKESFPLTVTSAQKNPTAFYLCASSIEGSGSSYNEQFFGPGTRLTVL.

The chain joins TRBV7-3 to TRBJ2-2; maybe TRBD2 (6 bases). With 4 bases removed from V and 4 bases from J, the gap between germline ends came to 13 bases. The CDR3 is 15 amino acids. Germline V gives CDR1 SGHTA, CDR2 FQGTGA. The CDR3 sequence is CASSSRRGGTGELFF. CDR3 DNA sequence: TGTGCCAGCAGCTCCCGGAGGGGCGGCACCGGGGAGCTGTTTTTT.

The genes are TRBV30 and TRBJ2-1, with D perhaps matching TRBD2 (6 bases). The CDR3 totals 16 residues. The germline V gene has CDR1 GTSNPN and CDR2 SVGIG (reference sequence). V lost 3 bases and J 2 bases, leaving 17 bases between the germline ends. Here the CDR3 reads CAWSDREFTPYNEQFF. Written as DNA, the CDR3 is TGTGCCTGGAGCGACCGGGAGTTTACCCCCTACAATGAGCAGTTCTTC.

The chain has TRBV19 and TRBJ1-5; 7 positions match TRBD1. The CDR3 covers 15 residues. Germline CDR1 is LNHDA and CDR2 is SQIVND (reference sequence). The trim removed 1 base at V and 6 bases at J, leaving 6 bases unmatched. CDR3 nucleotides: TGTGCCAGTAGTATAGTAGACAGGGATAGTCAGCCCCAGCATTTT. This sequence encodes CASSIVDRDSQPQHF.

The V gene is TRBV28, the J gene TRBJ2-7; D unclear. The V end lost 6 bases, the J end lost 4 bases, and 16 bases lay between the germline ends. Germline lookup yields CDR1 MDHEN and CDR2 SYDVKM. The CDR3 loop spans 14 amino acids. CDR3 DNA: TGTGCCAGCAGCCGATCCCCCTCCGGGTACGAGCAGTACTTC. Its translation: CASSRSPSGYEQYF.

This CDR3 reads CASRERQGTYGYTF. The CDR3 nucleotides are TGTGCCAGTAGGGAACGACAGGGAACCTATGGCTACACCTTC. The chain joins TRBV19 to TRBJ1-2; 7 positions match TRBD1. V lost 6 bases and J lost 4; bases outside the gene matches: 8. The germline V gene encodes CDR1 LNHDA and CDR2 SQIVND (reference sequence). The CDR3 is made up of 14 amino acids.